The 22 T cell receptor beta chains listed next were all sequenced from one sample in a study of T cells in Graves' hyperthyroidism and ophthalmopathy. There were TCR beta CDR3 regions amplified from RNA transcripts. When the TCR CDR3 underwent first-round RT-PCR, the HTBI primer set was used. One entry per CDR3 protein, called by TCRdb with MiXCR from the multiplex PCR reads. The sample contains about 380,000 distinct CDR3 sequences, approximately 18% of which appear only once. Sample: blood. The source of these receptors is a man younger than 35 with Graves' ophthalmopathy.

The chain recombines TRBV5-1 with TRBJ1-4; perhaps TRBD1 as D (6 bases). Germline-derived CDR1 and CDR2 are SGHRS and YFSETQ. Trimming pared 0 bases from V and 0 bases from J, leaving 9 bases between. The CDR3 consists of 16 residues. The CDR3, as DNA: TGCGCCAGCAGCTTGGAAGGGGGGTCAACTAATGAAAAACTGTTTTTT. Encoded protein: CASSLEGGSTNEKLFF.

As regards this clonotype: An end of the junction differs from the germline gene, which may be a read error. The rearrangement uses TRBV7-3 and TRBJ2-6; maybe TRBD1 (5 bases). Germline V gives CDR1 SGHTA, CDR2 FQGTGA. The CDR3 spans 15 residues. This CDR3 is CASSLMGPGANVLSF. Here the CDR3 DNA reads TGTGCCAGCAGCTTAATGGGCCCTGGGGCCAACGTCCTGTCTTTC. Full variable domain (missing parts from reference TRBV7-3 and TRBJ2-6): GAGVSQTPSNKVTEKGKYVELRCDPISGHTALYWYRQSLGQGPEFLIYFQGTGAADDSGLPNDRFFAVRPEGSVSTLKIQRTERGDSAVYLCASSLMGPGANVLSFGAGSRLTVL.

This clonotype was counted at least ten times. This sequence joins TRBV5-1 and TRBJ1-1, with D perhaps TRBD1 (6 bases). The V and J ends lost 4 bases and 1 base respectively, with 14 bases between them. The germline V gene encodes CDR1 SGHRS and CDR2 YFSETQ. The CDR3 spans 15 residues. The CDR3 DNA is TGCGCCAGCAGCCTCGAATCGACAGGGAACACTGAAGCTTTCTTT. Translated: CASSLESTGNTEAFF.

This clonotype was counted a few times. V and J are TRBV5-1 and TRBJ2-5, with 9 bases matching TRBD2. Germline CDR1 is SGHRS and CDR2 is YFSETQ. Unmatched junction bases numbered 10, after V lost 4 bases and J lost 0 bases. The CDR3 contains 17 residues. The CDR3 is CASSPARTSVNQETQYF. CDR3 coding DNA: TGCGCCAGCAGCCCCGCCCGGACTAGCGTCAACCAAGAGACCCAGTACTTC.

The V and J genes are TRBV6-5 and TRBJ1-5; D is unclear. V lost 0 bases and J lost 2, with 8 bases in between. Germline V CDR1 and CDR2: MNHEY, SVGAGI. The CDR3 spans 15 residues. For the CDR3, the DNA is TGTGCCAGCAGTTACTCCAGTGGTGGCAATCAGCCCCAGCATTTT. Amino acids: CASSYSSGGNQPQHF.

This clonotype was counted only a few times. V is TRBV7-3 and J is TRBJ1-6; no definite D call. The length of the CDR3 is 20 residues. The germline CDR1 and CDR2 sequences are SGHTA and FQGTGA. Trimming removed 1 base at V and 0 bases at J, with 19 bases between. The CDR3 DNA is TGTGCCAGCAGCTTAAGGGTCGAAGCGTTTATAGGCTCCTATAATTCACCCCTCCACTTT. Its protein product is CASSLRVEAFIGSYNSPLHF.

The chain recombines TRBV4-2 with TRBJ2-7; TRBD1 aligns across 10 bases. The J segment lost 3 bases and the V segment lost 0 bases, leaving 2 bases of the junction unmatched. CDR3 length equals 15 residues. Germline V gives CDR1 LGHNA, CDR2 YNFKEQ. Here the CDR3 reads CASSQEGTGDYEQYF. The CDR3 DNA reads TGTGCCAGCAGCCAAGAAGGGACAGGGGACTACGAGCAGTACTTC.

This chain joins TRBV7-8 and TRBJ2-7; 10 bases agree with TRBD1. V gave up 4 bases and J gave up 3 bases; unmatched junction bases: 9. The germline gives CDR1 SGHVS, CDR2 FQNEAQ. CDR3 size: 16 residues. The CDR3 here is CASSYGEGTGDYEQYF. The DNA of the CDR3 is TGTGCCAGCAGCTACGGGGAGGGGACAGGGGACTACGAGCAGTACTTC.

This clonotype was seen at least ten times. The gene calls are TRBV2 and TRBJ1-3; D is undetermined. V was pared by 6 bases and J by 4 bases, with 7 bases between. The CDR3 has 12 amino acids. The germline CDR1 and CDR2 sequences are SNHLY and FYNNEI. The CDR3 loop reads CASRKGGNTIYF. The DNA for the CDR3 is TGTGCCAGCAGGAAAGGGGGAAACACCATATATTTT.

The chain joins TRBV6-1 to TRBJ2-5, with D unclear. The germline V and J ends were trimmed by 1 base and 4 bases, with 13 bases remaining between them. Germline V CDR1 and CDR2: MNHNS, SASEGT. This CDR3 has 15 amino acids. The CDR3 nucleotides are TGTGCCAGCAGTGAAGTATTGGTGGTGGGAGAGACCCAGTACTTC. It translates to CASSEVLVVGETQYF.

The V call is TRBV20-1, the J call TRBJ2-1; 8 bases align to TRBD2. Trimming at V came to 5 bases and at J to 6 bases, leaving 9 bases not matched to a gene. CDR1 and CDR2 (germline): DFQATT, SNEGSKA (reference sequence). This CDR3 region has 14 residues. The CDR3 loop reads CSARPSGLTNEQFF. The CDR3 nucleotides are TGCAGTGCTCGTCCTAGCGGGCTAACCAATGAGCAGTTCTTC.

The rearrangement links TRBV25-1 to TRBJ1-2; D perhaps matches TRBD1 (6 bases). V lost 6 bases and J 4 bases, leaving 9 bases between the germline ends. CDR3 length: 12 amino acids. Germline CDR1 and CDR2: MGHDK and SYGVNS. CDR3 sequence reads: CASREGVYGYTF. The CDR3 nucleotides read TGTGCCAGCAGAGAGGGGGTCTATGGCTACACCTTC.

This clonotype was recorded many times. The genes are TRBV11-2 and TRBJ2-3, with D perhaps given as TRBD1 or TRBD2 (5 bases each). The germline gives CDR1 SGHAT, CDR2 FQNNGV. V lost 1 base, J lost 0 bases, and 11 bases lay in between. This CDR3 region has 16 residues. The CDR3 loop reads CASSLGGRSSTDTQYF. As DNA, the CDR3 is TGTGCCAGCAGCTTAGGGGGACGGAGTAGCACAGATACGCAGTATTTT.

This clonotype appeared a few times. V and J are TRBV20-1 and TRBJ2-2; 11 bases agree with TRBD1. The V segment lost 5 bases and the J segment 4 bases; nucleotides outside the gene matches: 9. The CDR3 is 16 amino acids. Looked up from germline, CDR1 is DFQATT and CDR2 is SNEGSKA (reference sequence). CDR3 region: CSAVFSDRGLTGELFF. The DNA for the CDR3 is TGCAGTGCTGTCTTCTCGGACAGGGGGCTCACCGGGGAGCTGTTTTTT.

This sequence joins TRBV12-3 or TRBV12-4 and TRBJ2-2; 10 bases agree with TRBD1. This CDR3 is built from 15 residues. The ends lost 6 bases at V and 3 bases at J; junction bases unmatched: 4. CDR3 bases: TGTGCCAGCAGGATGGACAGGGGGTACACCGGGGAGCTGTTTTTT. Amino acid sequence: CASRMDRGYTGELFF.

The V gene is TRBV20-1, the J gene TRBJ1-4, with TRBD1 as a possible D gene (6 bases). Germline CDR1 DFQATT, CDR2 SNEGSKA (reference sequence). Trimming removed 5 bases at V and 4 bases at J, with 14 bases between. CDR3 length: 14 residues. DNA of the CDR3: TGCAGTGCTTTGGGCGGGGGGCTTAATGAAAAACTGTTTTTT. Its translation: CSALGGGLNEKLFF.

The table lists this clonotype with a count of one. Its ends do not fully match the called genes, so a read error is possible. The CDR3 nucleotides are TGCGCCAGCAGCTTTAGTCGACTAGCGGGAGCAGGGGTCTACGAGCAGTACTTC. Protein product: CASSFSRLAGAGVYEQYF. V usage is TRBV5-5 and J usage is TRBJ2-7; 12 bases match TRBD2. Per the germline V gene, CDR1 is SGHKS and CDR2 is YYEKEE (reference sequence). The CDR3 loop spans 18 amino acids.

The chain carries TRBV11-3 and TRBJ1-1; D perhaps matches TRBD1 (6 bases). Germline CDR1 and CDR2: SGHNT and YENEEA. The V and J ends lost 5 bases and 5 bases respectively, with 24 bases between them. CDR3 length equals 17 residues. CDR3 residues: CASSPAHEAGAGTEAFF. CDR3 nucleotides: TGTGCCAGCAGCCCCGCTCATGAGGCGGGGGCTGGAACTGAAGCTTTCTTT.

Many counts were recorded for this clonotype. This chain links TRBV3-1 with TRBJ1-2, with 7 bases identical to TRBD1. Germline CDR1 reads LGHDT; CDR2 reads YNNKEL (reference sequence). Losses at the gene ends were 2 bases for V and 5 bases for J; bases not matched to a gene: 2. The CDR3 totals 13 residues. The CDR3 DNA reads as TGTGCCAGCAGCCAACAGACAGGGTATGGCTACACCTTC. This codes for CASSQQTGYGYTF.

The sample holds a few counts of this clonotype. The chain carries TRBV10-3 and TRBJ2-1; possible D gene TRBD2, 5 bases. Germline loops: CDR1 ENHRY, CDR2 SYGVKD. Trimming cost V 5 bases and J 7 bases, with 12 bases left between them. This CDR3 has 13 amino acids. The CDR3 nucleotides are TGTGCCATCAGTCCGACTGGACTTAATGAGCAGTTCTTC. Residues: CAISPTGLNEQFF.

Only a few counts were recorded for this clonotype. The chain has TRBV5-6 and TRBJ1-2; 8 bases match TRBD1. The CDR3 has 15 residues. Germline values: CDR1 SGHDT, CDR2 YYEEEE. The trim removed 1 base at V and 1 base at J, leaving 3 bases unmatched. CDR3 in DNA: TGTGCCAGCAGCTTGTTAGACAGGGGTAACTATGGCTACACCTTC. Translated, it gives CASSLLDRGNYGYTF.

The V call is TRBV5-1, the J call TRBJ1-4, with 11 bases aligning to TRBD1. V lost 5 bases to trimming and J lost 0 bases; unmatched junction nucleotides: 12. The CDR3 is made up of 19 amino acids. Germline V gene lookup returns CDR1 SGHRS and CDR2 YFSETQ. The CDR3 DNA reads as TGCGCCAGCAGACCCGGGACAGGGGGTTATAATGCAACTAATGAAAAACTGTTTTTT. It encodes CASRPGTGGYNATNEKLFF.